This is a list of T cell receptor beta chains from one sample in a study. TCRdb reprocessed the 5' RACE reads via MiXCR and lists one record per CDR3 protein. The table includes roughly 50,000 distinct CDR3 sequences, approximately 23% detected once. Specimen: tumor-infiltrating naive CD4+ T cells sorted from the breast tumor. These TCRs come from a female donor with breast cancer. Each CDR3 is given without its conserved first and last residue. Fields, in order: CDR3 length, J gene, V gene, CDR3 protein.

length: 12; J: TRBJ2-3; V: TRBV7-9; CDR3: ASSLTGGADTQY
length: 10; J: TRBJ1-6; V: TRBV18; CDR3: ASSHYNSPLH
length: 12; J: TRBJ1-4; V: TRBV15; CDR3: ATSRTGRNEKLF
length: 10; J: TRBJ1-5; V: TRBV7-2; CDR3: ASSFTDQPQH
length: 11; J: TRBJ2-1; V: TRBV6-2/TRBV6-3; CDR3: ASSDRAGDEQF
length: 12; J: TRBJ1-5; V: TRBV5-1; CDR3: ASSFGGASQPQH
length: 11; J: TRBJ2-5; V: TRBV5-1; CDR3: ASSLTSVGTQY
length: 12; J: TRBJ2-7; V: TRBV5-5; CDR3: ASSPREISYEQY
length: 15; J: TRBJ2-5; V: TRBV6-5; CDR3: ASSYYPPGQTPSTQY
length: 11; J: TRBJ2-7; V: TRBV3-1; CDR3: ASSQRQGYEQY
length: 11; J: TRBJ2-1; V: TRBV15; CDR3: ATSRDEGYEQF
length: 10; J: TRBJ2-5; V: TRBV29-1; CDR3: SVGKAGETQY
length: 11; J: TRBJ2-1; V: TRBV29-1; CDR3: SGQRGAYNEQF
length: 14; J: TRBJ2-4; V: TRBV20-1; CDR3: SAADRRARGKNIQY
length: 11; J: TRBJ2-1; V: TRBV20-1; CDR3: SASSGWYNEQF
length: 14; J: TRBJ2-5; V: TRBV28; CDR3: ASRPSQGAVSETQY
length: 13; J: TRBJ2-5; V: TRBV4-2; CDR3: ASSQRLAGGETQY
length: 13; J: TRBJ2-7; V: TRBV12-3/TRBV12-4; CDR3: ASSKGAQGDYEQY
length: 13; J: TRBJ1-1; V: TRBV5-4; CDR3: ASSLAGVMNTEAF
length: 13; J: TRBJ1-2; V: TRBV7-2; CDR3: ASSLAGQQLYGYT
length: 11; J: TRBJ2-3; V: TRBV24-1; CDR3: ATSDLTTDTQY
length: 9; J: TRBJ1-1; V: TRBV20-1; CDR3: SARRDSEAF
length: 15; J: TRBJ1-2; V: TRBV15; CDR3: ATSTRTGGLPSYGYT
length: 12; J: TRBJ1-2; V: TRBV27; CDR3: ASSLKGTNYGYT
length: 13; J: TRBJ2-1; V: TRBV7-3; CDR3: ASSFGTSGSNEQF
length: 11; J: TRBJ1-5; V: TRBV7-2; CDR3: ASSWGTNQPQH
length: 12; J: TRBJ2-3; V: TRBV24-1; CDR3: ATSVSGRTDTQY
length: 12; J: TRBJ1-2; V: TRBV20-1; CDR3: SARMDRGDYGYT
length: 14; J: TRBJ2-1; V: TRBV7-2; CDR3: ASSFPGWSSYNEQF
length: 12; J: TRBJ1-4; V: TRBV7-9; CDR3: ASSLAGQNEKLF
length: 13; J: TRBJ2-3; V: TRBV12-3/TRBV12-4; CDR3: ASSLGVGLTDTQY
length: 12; J: TRBJ1-6; V: TRBV20-1; CDR3: SARMTGGRSPLH
length: 11; J: TRBJ1-5; V: TRBV2; CDR3: ATQGDGNQPQH
length: 12; J: TRBJ1-5; V: TRBV11-2; CDR3: ASSLSSRNQPQH
length: 11; J: TRBJ1-2; V: TRBV12-3/TRBV12-4; CDR3: ASSSDISYGYT
length: 12; J: TRBJ2-1; V: TRBV10-1; CDR3: ATRSGQGANEQF
length: 21; J: TRBJ1-6; V: TRBV12-3/TRBV12-4; CDR3: ASSSISGGLGGRISMGDSPLH
length: 11; J: TRBJ2-3; V: TRBV24-1; CDR3: ATSGGGPDTQY
length: 14; J: TRBJ1-4; V: TRBV7-9; CDR3: ASSLVISEEHEKLF
length: 12; J: TRBJ2-1; V: TRBV27; CDR3: ASIGGGLYNEQF
length: 11; J: TRBJ1-1; V: TRBV6-5; CDR3: ASRLTGATEAF
length: 10; J: TRBJ1-1; V: TRBV5-1; CDR3: ASKGLDTEAF
length: 13; J: TRBJ2-3; V: TRBV5-1; CDR3: ASSFGRPFTDTQY
length: 12; J: TRBJ2-7; V: TRBV5-1; CDR3: ASSSGQKTYEQY
length: 11; J: TRBJ2-3; V: TRBV20-1; CDR3: SARLAGGDTQY
length: 13; J: TRBJ2-7; V: TRBV5-1; CDR3: ASSLQWRGRYEQY
length: 12; J: TRBJ2-7; V: TRBV27; CDR3: ASSFQGAAYEQY
length: 14; J: TRBJ2-3; V: TRBV9; CDR3: ASSVVYSGGTDTQY
length: 12; J: TRBJ1-2; V: TRBV30; CDR3: AWSGRTGFYGYT
length: 12; J: TRBJ1-4; V: TRBV10-3; CDR3: AIGADPRNEKLF
length: 15; J: TRBJ2-3; V: TRBV5-1; CDR3: ASSFTILAGGTDTQY
length: 12; J: TRBJ2-7; V: TRBV20-1; CDR3: SAAGTGVTYERY
length: 13; J: TRBJ2-5; V: TRBV5-1; CDR3: ASSLSASGQETQY